The present entry profiles one T cell receptor beta chain with its context. Antigen specificity is unknown. Unique molecular identifiers were incorporated when the TCRbeta library was constructed. TCRdb passed the PCR reads through MiXCR, listing each CDR3 protein once. The sample yields fewer than 700,000 distinct CDR3 sequences, roughly 23% seen once. This entry is derived from a study of T-cell reconstitution after alpha-beta-depleted transplantation in children. Study-level findings and limits: Some patients showed high day-60 TCRbeta diversity, which derived from surviving recipient T cells and thymic progenitors.

Germline V gene sequence: CDR1 MNHEY, CDR2 SMNVEV (reference sequence). The germline V and J ends were trimmed by 5 bases and 2 bases, with 10 bases remaining between them. The CDR3 covers 15 residues. The specimen was PBMCs, mostly from graft donor cells, collected 360 days after TCRalphabeta/CD19-depleted stem cell transplant. This sequence was found in a boy younger than two who had a stem cell transplant for acute myeloid leukemia, so the T cells may come from the graft donor. V is TRBV27 and J is TRBJ2-6; weak D call: TRBD1 (5 bases). The DNA of the CDR3 is TGTGCCAGCAGTCAAGGGGAACCTGGGGCCAACGTCCTGACTTTC. Residues: CASSQGEPGANVLTF.